The present T cell receptor beta chain was sequenced within a study of graft-versus-host responses after intestinal transplantation. Study background: Isolated intestinal, liver-intestinal, or multivisceral transplants had been given to the recipients.

Generated by immunoSEQ multiplex PCR, the TCRdb table keeps only in-frame clones and is missing some. Among more than 65,000 clones, about 80% were seen once, and the ten largest hold roughly 0.4%. With regard to this clone: What it recognizes is unknown.

This material consisted of unstimulated CD4+ T cells sorted from spleen or lymph node cells, taken before transplant. The source is a human donor who was the organ donor for an intestinal transplant.

The CDR3 DNA sequence: TGCGCCAGCACCGAAACAGGGGGCCGACAGATTCAGTACTTC. Translated, it gives CASTETGGRQIQYF. The V gene is TRBV5-1, the J gene TRBJ2-4, with TRBD1 matching 9 bases. Trimming removed 6 bases from V and 10 bases from J; junction bases left unmatched: 11. Germline assignment: CDR1 SGHRS and CDR2 YFSETQ. The CDR3 sequence is 14 residues long.